This entry concerns a single T cell receptor beta chain. This sample stems from a study of sequential checkpoint blockade in melanoma. As for the study in general: First-line arms were nivolumab then ipilimumab, or the reverse, randomized 1:1. Maintenance nivolumab came after either treatment sequence.

The sample's treatment: randomized to nivolumab then ipilimumab (arm A) or the reverse (arm B). DNA-damaging chemotherapy had not been given to any patient beforehand. Sorted cells were live CD3+CD8+, lacking CD19 and CD56, from PBMCs. Produced via immunoSEQ multiplex PCR; TCRdb's table is partial and in-frame only. The table lists about 13,000 clones, about 78% of them singletons, with roughly a third in the top ten. The CDR3 is made up of 13 amino acids. The germline V gene has CDR1 GTSNPN and CDR2 SVGIG (reference sequence). Trimming took off 2 bases at V and 8 bases at J, with 15 bases between the two ends.

This chain connects TRBV30 to TRBJ1-1; tentative D call: TRBD1 (6 bases). The receptor was derived from a human donor with melanoma. The source material was CD8+ T cells sorted from blood (inferred from file names), sampled from a patient given nivolumab and ipilimumab in sequence. CDR3: CAWSSKYRAEAFF. The CDR3 nucleotides read TGTGCCTGGAGTTCAAAGTACAGGGCCGAAGCTTTCTTT.